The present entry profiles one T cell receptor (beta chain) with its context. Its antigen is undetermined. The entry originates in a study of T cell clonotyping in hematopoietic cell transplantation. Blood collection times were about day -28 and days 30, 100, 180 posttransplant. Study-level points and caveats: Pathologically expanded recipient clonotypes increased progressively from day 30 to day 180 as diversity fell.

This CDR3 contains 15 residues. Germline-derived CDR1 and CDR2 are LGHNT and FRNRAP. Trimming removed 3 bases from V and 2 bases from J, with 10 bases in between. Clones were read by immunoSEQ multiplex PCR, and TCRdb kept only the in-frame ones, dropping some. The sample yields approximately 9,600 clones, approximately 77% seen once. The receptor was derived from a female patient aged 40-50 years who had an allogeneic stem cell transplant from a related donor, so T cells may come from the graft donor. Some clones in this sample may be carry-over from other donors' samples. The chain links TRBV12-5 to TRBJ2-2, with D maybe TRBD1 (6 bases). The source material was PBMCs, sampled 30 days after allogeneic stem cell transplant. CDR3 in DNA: TGTGCTAGTGGTTTCGTGGGACAAAACACCGGGGAGCTGTTTTTT. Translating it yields CASGFVGQNTGELFF.